This TCR beta chain came from a study of post-analysis software for immune sequencing data (dated by TCRdb to between 2015 and 2017). With respect to the entire study: The recorded disease courses included relapsing-remitting, secondary progressive and progressive-relapsing multiple sclerosis, and some patients had no subtype annotation. The multiple sclerosis patient repertoires were compared with 11 previously published healthy control repertoires from donors aged 6 to 25 years. A subset of samples was prepared in parallel using single-end sample barcoding, then pooled and co-amplified after Illumina adapter ligation.

To demonstrate the VDJtools post-analysis software, the study profiled TCR beta repertoires from the peripheral blood of about a dozen young patients with multiple sclerosis. The multiple sclerosis patients were children and adolescents ranging in age from 6 to 15 years. General conclusions and limits of the study: Normalized Chao1 diversity was significantly lower in multiple sclerosis patients than controls, suggesting substantial peripheral T-cell clonal expansion. The multiple sclerosis patient group was slightly younger than the control group. Four or five TRBV segments, including TRBV5-6, TRBV5-1 and TRBV20-1, were significantly more frequent in patients than controls. Direct clustering with F measure showed strong co-clustering of samples prepared in the same batch, prompting a batch-effect correction.

The library relied on PCR. The data were produced on an Illumina HiSeq 2500. To reduce PCR and sequencing biases, unique molecular identifiers were incorporated into the TCR beta cDNA libraries. Roughly 0.5 million cDNA molecules were obtained per 1 to 10 million input T cells, so each molecule approximated one T cell. Patient libraries were prepared and sequenced with the same protocol used for the earlier healthy control dataset. Within a given batch, samples were prepared together, multiplexed and sequenced on the same HiSeq lane. The published analysis was carried out like this. Raw barcoded reads were processed with MIGEC, and single-read molecular identifier groups were discarded before consensus assembly and CDR3 extraction. VDJtools was used for post-analysis of the clonotype tables, with diversity normalized by down-sampling every dataset to the smallest sample size. In repertoire overlap clustering, CDR3 amino acid sequences, but not nucleotide sequences, were matched to correct batch-related cross-sample contamination. TCRdb cleaned the public reads at Q25 with fastp, built clones with MiXCR and kept in-frame beta chains. Each record represents a unique CDR3 protein, reported with the most common genes and DNA among its rows. None of the V and J calls come from the authors' own analysis; TCRdb made them. The sample includes 380,000 or so distinct CDR3 sequences, with around 33% observed a single time. The biggest ten clones account for 10% to 15% of the sample.

V has 8 bases trimmed and J has 2 bases trimmed; junction bases matching no gene number 13. The CDR3 goes from the cysteine to the phenylalanine over 17 residues. The DNA shown is the 51-base CDR3, in frame from base 1. Based on the germline V gene, the CDR1 and CDR2 sequences are MNHEY and SVGEGT. This clonotype was recorded a few times. Its antigen remains undetermined. No base quality information exists; no much larger clone differs at one position. The receptor was isolated from a girl between 10 and 17 years old with multiple sclerosis. Sequencing used blood. Here the chain combines TRBV6-2 or TRBV6-3 and TRBJ1-2; 11 of the junction bases match TRBD1. The encoded CDR3 is CASSRRGQGDDNYGYTF. The DNA sequence is as follows: TGTGCCAGCTCCCGCCGGGGACAGGGGGATGACAACTATGGCTACACCTTC.